Each of the 19 T cell receptor beta chains below was sequenced from the same sample in a study of STAT3 mutations in large granular lymphocyte leukemia. Findings and limits, study-wide: Every T-cell large granular lymphocyte leukemia patient had at least one immunodominant TCR beta clonotype.

Some clones are missing from TCRdb's copy, which holds only in-frame ones; the method was immunoSEQ multiplex PCR. The table includes about 12,000 clones, more than 65% detected once. Their cognate antigens are unknown. Material for sequencing was peripheral blood mononuclear cells. These receptors originate from a man aged 55 to 69 with T-cell large granular lymphocyte leukemia. Some clones in this sample may be carry-over from other donors' samples.

This sequence joins TRBV7-8 and TRBJ2-3, with TRBD2 matching over 10 bases. The V segment lost 5 bases and the J segment 0 bases; nucleotides outside the gene matches: 5. The CDR3 covers 16 residues. Germline assignment: CDR1 SGHVS and CDR2 FQNEAQ. CDR3 amino acids: CASSPGLAQSTDTQYF. The CDR3 nucleotides read TGTGCCAGCAGCCCGGGACTAGCGCAAAGCACAGATACGCAGTATTTT.

This clone was observed a few times. The chain is built from TRBV7-9 and TRBJ1-1, with D hard to call. The germline V gene has CDR1 SEHNR and CDR2 FQNEAQ (reference sequence). Trimming stripped 1 base from V and 2 bases from J, with 14 bases between. CDR3 length equals 16 residues. The CDR3 sequence is CASSLGLAGTNTEAFF. CDR3 DNA sequence: TGTGCCAGCAGCTTAGGTTTGGCAGGAACAAACACTGAAGCTTTCTTT.

The rearrangement links TRBV2 to TRBJ2-5; tentatively, D is TRBD2 (7 bases). The CDR3 extends over 14 amino acids. Trimming cost V 7 bases and J 5 bases, with 17 bases left between them. Germline V CDR1 and CDR2: SNHLY, FYNNEI. The CDR3 loop reads CASTKGGFVETQYF. The CDR3 DNA is TGTGCCAGCACCAAGGGGGGGTTCGTGGAGACCCAGTACTTC.

This clone was recorded a few times. The rearrangement links TRBV28 to TRBJ1-2; 10 bases are a match to TRBD1. J lost 10 bases, V lost 3 bases, and 11 bases had no gene match. This CDR3 spans 15 amino acids. Per the germline V gene, CDR1 is MDHEN and CDR2 is SYDVKM. CDR3 nucleotide sequence: TGTGCCAGCAGTTTGGCCGGGACAGGGGCCGAAGCCTACACCTTC. Its translation: CASSLAGTGAEAYTF.

The chain has TRBV12-5 and TRBJ1-1; TRBD1 might be the D (5 bases). This CDR3 is built from 14 residues. V gave up 6 bases and J gave up 0 bases, with 11 bases separating them. Germline lookup yields CDR1 LGHNT and CDR2 FRNRAP. The CDR3 DNA sequence: TGTGCTAGTGGGGGGGACGTAATGAACACTGAAGCTTTCTTT. This gives the protein CASGGDVMNTEAFF.

V gene TRBV4-2 combines with J gene TRBJ2-1, with D perhaps TRBD2 (5 bases). Trimming removed 0 bases at V and 9 bases at J, with 6 bases between. The V gene's germline CDR1 is LGHNA and CDR2 YNFKEQ. The CDR3 loop spans 12 amino acids. The CDR3 spells CASSQEGSEQFF. In DNA, the CDR3 is TGTGCCAGCAGCCAAGAGGGGAGTGAGCAGTTCTTC.

This chain links TRBV29-1 with TRBJ1-2; the D is unclear. In germline, CDR1 is SQVTM, CDR2 ANQGSEA. CDR3 size: 11 residues. Trimming left V 4 bases short and J 3 bases short, with 6 bases between. The CDR3 sequence: CSVGTDYGYTF. CDR3 DNA sequence: TGCAGCGTTGGGACCGACTATGGCTACACCTTC. Based on the CDR3 plus reference TRBV29-1 and TRBJ1-2, the full variable domain is SAVISQKPSRDICQRGTSLTIQCQVDSQVTMMFWYRQQPGQSLTLIATANQGSEATYESGFVIDKFPISRPNLTFSTLTVSNMSPEDSSIYLCSVGTDYGYTFGSGTRLTVV.

V and J are TRBV2 and TRBJ1-2; 8 positions match TRBD1. J was trimmed by 6 bases and V by 6 bases; bases with no gene match: 12. Germline V gene lookup returns CDR1 SNHLY and CDR2 FYNNEI. The CDR3 is 15 residues long. The DNA of the CDR3 is TGTGCCAGCAGCCGGGACAGGTTGAATGACCATGGCTACACCTTC. Translated: CASSRDRLNDHGYTF.

V gene TRBV15 combines with J gene TRBJ1-1; D uncertain. The CDR3 is made up of 12 amino acids. Deletions cut 0 bases from V and 7 bases from J, with 6 bases between. Germline lookup yields CDR1 LNHNV and CDR2 YYDKDF (reference sequence). The CDR3 protein is CATSRDKSEAFF. The CDR3 DNA reads as TGTGCCACCAGCAGAGATAAGAGTGAAGCTTTCTTT.

The V and J genes are TRBV19 and TRBJ1-1; D is possibly TRBD1 (5 bases). The CDR3 runs to 17 residues. The germline gives CDR1 LNHDA, CDR2 SQIVND (reference sequence). V was clipped by 0 bases and J by 1 base, with 15 bases between them. The CDR3: CASSIERWGFRNTEAFF. CDR3 nucleotides: TGTGCCAGTAGTATAGAACGGTGGGGGTTTCGGAACACTGAAGCTTTCTTT.

For the CDR3, the DNA is TGTGCCAGCAGCCCCCAGGGGGCTTCCTACGAGCAGTACTTC. As protein: CASSPQGASYEQYF. This chain uses TRBV19 with TRBJ2-7; 8 bases are shared with TRBD1. Germline lookup yields CDR1 LNHDA and CDR2 SQIVND (reference sequence). Trimming took 9 bases from V and 1 from J; bases not matched to a gene: 8. The CDR3 is 14 residues long.

The V and J genes are TRBV5-5 and TRBJ2-3; D is ambiguous. The V end lost 4 bases, the J end lost 4 bases, and 13 bases lay between the germline ends. CDR3 length: 14 amino acids. From germline, CDR1 is SGHKS and CDR2 YYEKEE (reference sequence). Written as DNA, the CDR3 is TGTGCCAGCAGCCTACAACCCACCCCAGATACGCAGTATTTT. It is translated as CASSLQPTPDTQYF.

The chain uses TRBV18 and TRBJ1-5; unclear D gene. The CDR3 is 14 amino acids. V dropped 1 base and J dropped 3 bases, with 7 bases sitting between them. The germline V gene encodes CDR1 KGHSH and CDR2 LQKENI. CDR3 residues: CASSPLRANQPQHF. CDR3 coding DNA: TGTGCCAGCTCACCACTTCGGGCCAATCAGCCCCAGCATTTT.

The chain is built from TRBV5-1 and TRBJ2-7; no clear D gene. Trimming stripped 0 bases from V and 4 bases from J, with 5 bases between. This CDR3 region has 12 residues. The germline gives CDR1 SGHRS, CDR2 YFSETQ. The CDR3 loop is CASSLEGYEQYF. The DNA of the CDR3 is TGCGCCAGCAGCTTGGAAGGGTACGAGCAGTACTTC.

CDR3 sequence reads: CASSLDRDPLNYGYTF. CDR3 bases: TGTGCCAGCAGCTTGGACCGGGACCCCCTTAACTATGGCTACACCTTC. J is TRBJ1-2 and V is TRBV5-4; D might be TRBD1 (5 bases). Germline CDR1 reads SGHNT; CDR2 reads YYREEE (reference sequence). V gave up 0 bases and J gave up 1 base, with 13 bases separating them. The CDR3 consists of 16 residues.

The rearrangement uses TRBV10-3 and TRBJ2-3; possibly TRBD1 for D (5 bases). This CDR3 comprises 14 residues. The V gene's germline CDR1 is ENHRY and CDR2 SYGVKD. Trimming stripped 3 bases from V and 4 bases from J, with 11 bases between. As DNA, the CDR3 is TGTGCCATCAGTGATAGGCAGGGCGCAGATACGCAGTATTTT. Its translation is CAISDRQGADTQYF.

V usage is TRBV6-1 and J usage is TRBJ1-2; 7 nucleotides agree with TRBD1. The germline V gene encodes CDR1 MNHNS and CDR2 SASEGT. CDR3 size: 15 residues. V dropped 6 bases and J dropped 2; count of bases not matched to a gene: 9. CDR3 amino acids: CASSLPGGFNYGYTF. The CDR3 nucleotides read TGTGCCAGCAGCTTACCAGGGGGATTCAACTATGGCTACACCTTC.

The chain has TRBV6-5 and TRBJ1-5; TRBD1 matches 8 bases. The CDR3 runs to 16 residues. V lost 3 bases, J lost 1 base, and 5 bases stayed unmatched. Germline-derived CDR1 and CDR2 are MNHEY and SVGAGI. CDR3 DNA sequence: TGTGCCAGCAGTTATAAGCAGGGGGCGAGCAATCAGCCCCAGCATTTT. Its protein product is CASSYKQGASNQPQHF.

This chain uses TRBV7-9 with TRBJ1-2, with TRBD1 matching 7 bases. J was trimmed by 2 bases and V by 5 bases; bases with no gene match: 8. CDR3 size: 15 residues. Germline V CDR1 and CDR2: SEHNR, FQNEAQ (reference sequence). CDR3 DNA: TGTGCCAGCAGCAAATCCCTACAGGGGAACTATGGCTACACCTTC. It codes for CASSKSLQGNYGYTF.